Listed below are T cell receptor beta chains from one sample, sequenced in a study of T cells in Graves' hyperthyroidism and ophthalmopathy. TCRdb used MiXCR to reprocess the multiplex PCR reads, holding one entry per CDR3 protein. This sample has about 640,000 distinct CDR3 sequences, with roughly 15% found just once. Sequencing was performed on blood. The receptors come from a woman between 45 and 60 years old with Graves' ophthalmopathy. Both conserved end residues are part of each CDR3. A D gene is named only where the DNA matches it firmly. Only some rows state a clone size, as once, few, many or a class for expanded clones.

J: TRBJ2-7
D: TRBD2
V: TRBV19
length: 15
size: NA
DNA: TGTGCCAGTCGGGGACTAGCGGGTACAACCTACGAGCAGTACTTC
CDR3: CASRGLAGTTYEQYF

J: TRBJ1-1
D: NA
V: TRBV15
length: 12
size: many
DNA: TGTGCCACCAGCAGCCAGGGTCCTGAAGCTTTCTTT
CDR3: CATSSQGPEAFF

J: TRBJ2-3
D: NA
V: TRBV28
length: 18
size: many
DNA: TGTGCCAGCAGTCTCCAGGGGGGTAGCGGGAATTGGCCAGATACGCAGTATTTT
CDR3: CASSLQGGSGNWPDTQYF

J: TRBJ2-1
D: TRBD1
V: TRBV20-1
length: 15
size: many
DNA: TGCAGTGCTACCAATCCGGGACAGGGGGCCGATGAGCAGTTCTTC
CDR3: CSATNPGQGADEQFF

J: TRBJ2-1
D: TRBD2
V: TRBV28
length: 16
size: many
DNA: TGTGCCAGCAGTCCGCTAGCGGGAGGGCCGGGCAATGAGCAGTTCTTC
CDR3: CASSPLAGGPGNEQFF

J: TRBJ2-1
D: TRBD2
V: TRBV7-3
length: 16
size: few
DNA: TGTGCCAGCAGCTTAGGAGGTACTAGCGGGAGCGGTGAGCAGTTCTTC
CDR3: CASSLGGTSGSGEQFF

J: TRBJ1-2
D: TRBD1
V: TRBV7-9
length: 11
size: many
DNA: TGTGCCAGCAGCTGGGACAGCCTGAGGACCTTC
CDR3: CASSWDSLRTF

J: TRBJ2-1
D: NA
V: TRBV7-3
length: 16
size: many
DNA: TGTGCCAGCAGCTCATCAGCGTTGAGCTCCTACAATGAGCAGTTCTTC
CDR3: CASSSSALSSYNEQFF

J: TRBJ2-7
D: NA
V: TRBV5-1
length: 15
size: NA
DNA: TGCGCCAGCGCCTTCGTCGGCAGGGGTCCCTACGAGCAGTACTTC
CDR3: CASAFVGRGPYEQYF

J: TRBJ2-3
D: NA
V: TRBV7-6
length: 14
size: many
DNA: TGTGCCAGCACCTCGGACAAGGTGGCAGATACGCAGTATTTT
CDR3: CASTSDKVADTQYF

J: TRBJ1-2
D: NA
V: TRBV18
length: 14
size: NA
DNA: TGTGCCAGCTCACCACCGGGCAGGGCGGGTGGCTACACCTTC
CDR3: CASSPPGRAGGYTF

J: TRBJ2-1
D: TRBD2
V: TRBV7-2
length: 18
size: once
DNA: TGTGCCAGCAGCCAAGAGTCACCCGCCAGCGGGAGTTACAATGAGCGGTTCTTC
CDR3: CASSQESPASGSYNERFF

J: TRBJ1-2
D: NA
V: TRBV3-1
length: 15
size: many
DNA: TGTGCCAGCAGCCAAGTACTGGGTATCCTCGCTGGCTACACCTTC
CDR3: CASSQVLGILAGYTF

J: TRBJ1-1
D: NA
V: TRBV6-6
length: 13
size: many
DNA: TGTGCCAGCAGTTACTCCCCAGACACTGAAGCTTTCTTT
CDR3: CASSYSPDTEAFF

J: TRBJ2-3
D: TRBD2
V: TRBV20-1
length: 14
size: few
DNA: TGCAGTGCTAGGGGGGTAGCGGGAGTAGTTACGCAGTATTTT
CDR3: CSARGVAGVVTQYF

J: TRBJ2-5
D: TRBD2
V: TRBV6-2/TRBV6-3
length: 17
size: many
DNA: TGTGCCAGCAGTTTTCTAGCGGGAGGGCCGAGGCAAGAGACCCAGTACTTC
CDR3: CASSFLAGGPRQETQYF

J: TRBJ2-3
D: TRBD2
V: TRBV30
length: 16
size: many
DNA: TGTGCCTGGAGTGCATCGACTAGCGGGAGAACAGATACGCAGTATTTT
CDR3: CAWSASTSGRTDTQYF

J: TRBJ2-5
D: NA
V: TRBV15
length: 13
size: many
DNA: TGTGCCACCAGCAGAGGGTTGGGCGAGACCCAGTACTTC
CDR3: CATSRGLGETQYF

J: TRBJ2-5
D: NA
V: TRBV28
length: 17
size: few
DNA: TGTGCCAGCAGTCCCCTGATTGAATCGGACGGGAGAGAGACCCAGTACTTC
CDR3: CASSPLIESDGRETQYF

J: TRBJ2-5
D: TRBD2
V: TRBV25-1
length: 15
size: few
DNA: TGTGCCAGCAGTTTTGCGGGAGGGCCCCAAGAGACCCAGTACTTC
CDR3: CASSFAGGPQETQYF

J: TRBJ2-5
D: NA
V: TRBV4-1
length: 16
size: NA
DNA: TGCGCCAGCAGCCAAGAACGGGTGGGACGTCAAGAGACCCAGTACTTC
CDR3: CASSQERVGRQETQYF

J: TRBJ2-3
D: TRBD1
V: TRBV7-3
length: 15
size: many
DNA: TGTGCCAGCAGCTTACGACAGGGGGCTGGAGATACGCAGTATTTT
CDR3: CASSLRQGAGDTQYF

J: TRBJ1-1
D: TRBD1
V: TRBV20-1
length: 14
size: many
DNA: TGCAGTGCTAGAATCGAGGGGGCCAACACTGAAGCTTTCTTT
CDR3: CSARIEGANTEAFF

J: TRBJ2-1
D: NA
V: TRBV4-3
length: 17
size: NA
DNA: TGCGCCAGCAGCCAAGATTCCCGGGAGTTGTCCTACAATGAGCAGTTCTTC
CDR3: CASSQDSRELSYNEQFF

J: TRBJ2-7
D: TRBD2
V: TRBV9
length: 18
size: NA
DNA: TGTGCCAGCAGCGTAGCTGCTCTTACTAGCGACCCCTCCTACGAGCAGTACTTC
CDR3: CASSVAALTSDPSYEQYF

J: TRBJ2-3
D: TRBD1
V: TRBV7-2
length: 15
size: many
DNA: TGTGCCAGCAGCATAGACAGGGGAGGTAAAGATACGCAGTATTTT
CDR3: CASSIDRGGKDTQYF

J: TRBJ2-1
D: NA
V: TRBV27
length: 14
size: few
DNA: TGTGCCAGCACCCCCTCGCGTGGGCACAATGAGCAGTTCTTC
CDR3: CASTPSRGHNEQFF

J: TRBJ1-3
D: NA
V: TRBV10-3
length: 18
size: few
DNA: TGTGCCATCAGTGGGACGAGGGGACCGGCAAGCTCTGGAAACACCATATATTTT
CDR3: CAISGTRGPASSGNTIYF

J: TRBJ1-1
D: TRBD1
V: TRBV6-2/TRBV6-3
length: 13
size: many
DNA: TGTGCCAGCAGTGAGTCAGGGGGCACTGAAGCTTTCTTT
CDR3: CASSESGGTEAFF

J: TRBJ2-1
D: TRBD2
V: TRBV7-3
length: 16
size: many
DNA: TGTGCCAGCAGCCCCAAACCGAGCGGGAGCAGGAATGAGCAGTTCTTC
CDR3: CASSPKPSGSRNEQFF

J: TRBJ2-2
D: TRBD2
V: TRBV10-2
length: 16
size: NA
DNA: TGCGCCAGCAGGCTAACTAGCGGGGGCAACACCGGGGAGCTGTTTTTT
CDR3: CASRLTSGGNTGELFF

J: TRBJ1-5
D: TRBD1
V: TRBV27
length: 17
size: many
DNA: TGTGCCAGCAGTCCCGCCGGGACAGGGGGTAGGGTTCAGCCCCAGCATTTT
CDR3: CASSPAGTGGRVQPQHF

J: TRBJ1-5
D: NA
V: TRBV6-4
length: 15
size: NA
DNA: TGTGCCAGCAGCTTTAGCGGGACACCGAATCAGCCCCAGCATTTT
CDR3: CASSFSGTPNQPQHF

J: TRBJ2-2
D: NA
V: TRBV19
length: 14
size: few
DNA: TGTGCCAGTGAACAGGGCTTGAACACCGGGGAGCTGTTTTTT
CDR3: CASEQGLNTGELFF

J: TRBJ2-7
D: TRBD2
V: TRBV29-1
length: 14
size: few
DNA: TGCAGCGTTGAGCTAGGGCTAGCGGGAGCGAAGCAGTACTTC
CDR3: CSVELGLAGAKQYF

J: TRBJ2-1
D: TRBD2
V: TRBV20-1
length: 14
size: few
DNA: TGCAGTGCTAGATCAGGGAGGGAATTCGATGAGCAGTTCTTC
CDR3: CSARSGREFDEQFF

J: TRBJ1-1
D: NA
V: TRBV12-3/TRBV12-4
length: 12
size: few
DNA: TGTGCCAGCAGGCGGGGTAACACTGAAGCTCTCTTT
CDR3: CASRRGNTEALF

J: TRBJ2-5
D: TRBD1
V: TRBV28
length: 13
size: NA
DNA: TGTGCCAGCAGTTCGGGACAGGTGGAGACCCAGTACTTC
CDR3: CASSSGQVETQYF

J: TRBJ2-7
D: TRBD2
V: TRBV5-1
length: 15
size: few
DNA: TGCGCCAGCAGCGGTCCCGGGACTAGCGGTTACGAGCAGTACTTC
CDR3: CASSGPGTSGYEQYF

J: TRBJ2-7
D: NA
V: TRBV24-1
length: 14
size: many
DNA: TGTGCCACCAGTGATTTCCGTTCCTCCTACGAGCAGTACTTC
CDR3: CATSDFRSSYEQYF

J: TRBJ2-7
D: TRBD1
V: TRBV11-3
length: 12
size: many
DNA: TGTGCCAGCAGCCCAGACAGGGTGCAGCAGTACTTC
CDR3: CASSPDRVQQYF

J: TRBJ1-3
D: NA
V: TRBV14
length: 16
size: NA
DNA: TGTGCCAGCAGCCAATTACAGCTGAACTCTGGAAACACCATATATTTT
CDR3: CASSQLQLNSGNTIYF

J: TRBJ2-5
D: NA
V: TRBV28
length: 13
size: NA
DNA: TGTGCCAGCACCGGACTGAGGGAAGAGACCCAGTACTTC
CDR3: CASTGLREETQYF

J: TRBJ2-5
D: NA
V: TRBV7-2
length: 11
size: many
DNA: TGTGCCAGCAGCCCCCACGAGACCCAGTACTTC
CDR3: CASSPHETQYF

J: TRBJ2-5
D: NA
V: TRBV12-3/TRBV12-4
length: 15
size: many
DNA: TGTGCCAGCAGTTTAGGGACAGCCTCCCAAGAGACCCAGTACTTC
CDR3: CASSLGTASQETQYF

J: TRBJ1-2
D: NA
V: TRBV19
length: 15
size: few
DNA: TGTGCCAGTAGTATAGATCCCGGTTTCAACTATGGCTACACCTTC
CDR3: CASSIDPGFNYGYTF

J: TRBJ2-7
D: NA
V: TRBV11-1
length: 16
size: many
DNA: TGTGCCAGCAGCTTAAGTCGGTTGGGGACCGACTACGAGCAGTACTTC
CDR3: CASSLSRLGTDYEQYF

J: TRBJ2-1
D: NA
V: TRBV6-1
length: 16
size: NA
DNA: TGTGCCAGCAACGGTTTCGGGTCTAGCTCCTACAATGAGCAGTTCTTC
CDR3: CASNGFGSSSYNEQFF

J: TRBJ2-3
D: NA
V: TRBV11-2
length: 16
size: NA
DNA: TGTGCCAGCAGCATAGCGACCCCCGGGTTCACAGATACGCAGTATTTT
CDR3: CASSIATPGFTDTQYF

J: TRBJ1-1
D: NA
V: TRBV30
length: 10
size: many
DNA: TGTGCCTGGAGTAACCATGAAGCTTTCTTT
CDR3: CAWSNHEAFF

J: TRBJ2-7
D: NA
V: TRBV6-6
length: 14
size: NA
DNA: TGTGCCAGCAGTTACACACAGAACTCCTACGAGCAGTACTTC
CDR3: CASSYTQNSYEQYF

J: TRBJ1-1
D: NA
V: TRBV4-2
length: 13
size: many
DNA: TGTGCCAGCAGCCAAGATCTCGCGGAAGTAGCTTTCTTT
CDR3: CASSQDLAEVAFF

J: TRBJ2-2
D: NA
V: TRBV7-2
length: 15
size: many
DNA: TGTGCCAGCAGCTTAACTGGTAGCGAAGGCGGGGAGCTGTTTTTT
CDR3: CASSLTGSEGGELFF

J: TRBJ2-7
D: NA
V: TRBV20-1
length: 13
size: NA
DNA: TGCAGTGCTAGAGATTTTCAGGGTACGGAGCAGTACTTC
CDR3: CSARDFQGTEQYF

J: TRBJ2-5
D: TRBD2
V: TRBV7-8
length: 14
size: many
DNA: TGTGCCAGCAGCCCGGGAGGGGCGACGGAGACCCAGTACTTC
CDR3: CASSPGGATETQYF

J: TRBJ1-2
D: TRBD1
V: TRBV24-1
length: 13
size: NA
DNA: TGTGCCACCCGAAGCAGGGGGGACTATGGCTACACCTTC
CDR3: CATRSRGDYGYTF

J: TRBJ1-1
D: NA
V: TRBV28
length: 14
size: many
DNA: TGTGCCAGCAGTCTCCCACCGGGACCTAGAGAAGCTTTCTTT
CDR3: CASSLPPGPREAFF

J: TRBJ2-5
D: NA
V: TRBV3-1
length: 14
size: many
DNA: TGTGCCAGCAGCCATATTTTCGGGGGAGAGACCCAGTACTTC
CDR3: CASSHIFGGETQYF